The clone carrying this TCR beta chain was detected once. Its matching antigen is unknown. The assay covered some 98,000 TCR templates per sample. Profiled with immunoSEQ multiplex PCR; TCRdb holds only in-frame clones, not every one. The repertoire holds fewer than 100,000 clones, with about 94% as singletons. The data are from a study of siplizumab effects on memory and regulatory T cells. Germline CDR1 and CDR2: MGHRA and YSYEKL. The trim removed 4 bases at V and 0 bases at J, leaving 3 bases unmatched. This CDR3 is 15 amino acids long. Study outcomes and limitations: Naive T cells seemed more diverse than memory cells; they also seemed major alloresponse contributors. Suppressive activity of Tregs proliferating in siplizumab cultures remained unconfirmed. Proliferating CD4+ or CD8+ clones, roughly 75-97% of them, lacked an assignable naive or memory phenotype.

This receptor was taken from a human donor in good health. This chain uses TRBV4-1 with TRBJ1-2, with 9 bases lining up with TRBD1. Input material: non-Treg CD4+ T cells sorted from blood. The CDR3 DNA reads TGCGCCAGCAGCCTCCGGACAGGGGCTAACTATGGCTACACCTTC. As protein: CASSLRTGANYGYTF.